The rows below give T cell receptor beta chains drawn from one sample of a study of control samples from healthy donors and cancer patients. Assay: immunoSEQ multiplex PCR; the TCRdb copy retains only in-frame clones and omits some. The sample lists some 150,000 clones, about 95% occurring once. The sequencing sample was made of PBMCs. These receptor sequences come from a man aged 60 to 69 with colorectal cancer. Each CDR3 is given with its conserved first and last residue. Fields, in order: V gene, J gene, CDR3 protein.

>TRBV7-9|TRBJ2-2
CASSLGLLANTGELFF
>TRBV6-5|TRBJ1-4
CASSYSGTGVEKLFF
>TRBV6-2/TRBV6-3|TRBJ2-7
CASSKGQGASYEQYF
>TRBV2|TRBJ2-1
CASSRGGIYNEQFF
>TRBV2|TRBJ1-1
CASTRGPGNTEAFF
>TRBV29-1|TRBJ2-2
CSVGSLGTGELFF
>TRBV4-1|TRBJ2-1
CASRQGLAGVNYNEQFF
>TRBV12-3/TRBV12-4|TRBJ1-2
CASSLSGYTF
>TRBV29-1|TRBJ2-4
CSVVSGTVLAKNIQYF
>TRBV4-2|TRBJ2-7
CASSQGGGGNGYEQYF
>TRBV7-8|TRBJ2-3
CASSLGRGLTDTQYF
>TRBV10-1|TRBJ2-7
CASSGQGRGLYEQYF
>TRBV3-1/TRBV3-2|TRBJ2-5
CASSQSPAGTQYF
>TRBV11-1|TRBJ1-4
CASSRRIGTGNEKLFF
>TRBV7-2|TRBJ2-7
CASSLEGRPSYEQYF
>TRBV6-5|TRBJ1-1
CASRLGAEAFF
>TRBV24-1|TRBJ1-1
CATSEGETLNTEAFF
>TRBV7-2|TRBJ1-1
CASSLEAGSEAFF
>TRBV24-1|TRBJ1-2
CATSDPDRGPGYTF
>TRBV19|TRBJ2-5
CASSIVAGLQETQYF
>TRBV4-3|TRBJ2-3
CASSQEASGGAVKDTQYF
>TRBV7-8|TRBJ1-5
CASSSQGGDQPQHF
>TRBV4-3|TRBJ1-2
CASSQGRGADGYTF
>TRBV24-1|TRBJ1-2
CATSLQGPNYGYTF
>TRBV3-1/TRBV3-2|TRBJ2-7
CASSRGYIEQYF
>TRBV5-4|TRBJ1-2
CASSLRQDYGYTF
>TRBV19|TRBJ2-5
CASSIGGGEGTQYF
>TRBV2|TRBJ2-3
CASSPAGTDTQYF
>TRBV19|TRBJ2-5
CASSIGRPETQYF
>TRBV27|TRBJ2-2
CASSLSGTNTGELFF
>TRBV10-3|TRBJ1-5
CAISDIQGDQPQHF
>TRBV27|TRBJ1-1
CASSLLNGVLDTEAFF
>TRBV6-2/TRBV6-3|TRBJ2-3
CASSDTDTQYF
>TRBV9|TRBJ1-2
CASSVAGDSLLGDYGYTF
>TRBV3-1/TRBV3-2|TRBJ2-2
CASSHRRGTGELFF
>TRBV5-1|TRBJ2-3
CASTNLGYSDTQYF
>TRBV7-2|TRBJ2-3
CASSPGGLGTDTQYF
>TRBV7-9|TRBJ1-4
CASSSRQGWSEKLFF
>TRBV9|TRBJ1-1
CASSVPRDPGMNTEAFF
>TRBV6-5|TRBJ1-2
CASSYSVGGGYTF
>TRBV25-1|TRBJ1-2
CASSDRYGVGSYGYTF
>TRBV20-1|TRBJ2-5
CSARGETQYF
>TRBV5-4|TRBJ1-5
CASSLKGQPQHF
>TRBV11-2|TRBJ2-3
CASSLWSASGLGDTQYF
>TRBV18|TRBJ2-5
CASSPPSTETQYF
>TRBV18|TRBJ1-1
CASSPQDRYSEAFF
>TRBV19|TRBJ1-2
CASSRDREGDGYTF
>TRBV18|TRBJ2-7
CASSPGPSYEQYF
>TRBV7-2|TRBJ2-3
CASSAGLSQSTDTQYF
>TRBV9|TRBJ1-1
CASSVEAGTNTEAFF
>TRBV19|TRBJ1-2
CASRRQGVVGYTF
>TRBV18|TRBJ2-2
CASSPLGMNTGELFF
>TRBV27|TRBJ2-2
CASSPSGAGVGGELFF
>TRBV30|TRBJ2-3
CAWSGTSGGDASTDTQYF